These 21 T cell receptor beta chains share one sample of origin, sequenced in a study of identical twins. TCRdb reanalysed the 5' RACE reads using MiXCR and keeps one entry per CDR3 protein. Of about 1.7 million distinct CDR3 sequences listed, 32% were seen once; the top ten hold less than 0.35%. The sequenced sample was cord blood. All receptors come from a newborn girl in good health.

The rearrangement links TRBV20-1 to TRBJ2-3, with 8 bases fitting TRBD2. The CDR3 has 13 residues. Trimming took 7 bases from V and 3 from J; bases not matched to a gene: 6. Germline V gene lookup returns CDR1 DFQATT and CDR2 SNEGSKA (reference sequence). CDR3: CSVRTSPTDTQYF. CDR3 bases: TGCAGTGTCAGGACTAGCCCAACAGATACGCAGTATTTT.

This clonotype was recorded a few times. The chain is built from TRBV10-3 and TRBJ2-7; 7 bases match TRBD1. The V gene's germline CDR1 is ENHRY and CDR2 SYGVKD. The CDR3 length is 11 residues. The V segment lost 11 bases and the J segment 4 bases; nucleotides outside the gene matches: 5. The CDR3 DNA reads TGTGCCGCACAGGGGTTATACGAGCAGTACTTC. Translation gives CAAQGLYEQYF.

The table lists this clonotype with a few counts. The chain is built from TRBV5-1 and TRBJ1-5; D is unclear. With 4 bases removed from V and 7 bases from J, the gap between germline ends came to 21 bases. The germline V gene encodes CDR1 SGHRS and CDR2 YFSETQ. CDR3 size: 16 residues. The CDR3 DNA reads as TGCGCCAGCAGCGAGACCGTTATGAGGGTCTCGCAGCCCCAGCATTTT. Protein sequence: CASSETVMRVSQPQHF.

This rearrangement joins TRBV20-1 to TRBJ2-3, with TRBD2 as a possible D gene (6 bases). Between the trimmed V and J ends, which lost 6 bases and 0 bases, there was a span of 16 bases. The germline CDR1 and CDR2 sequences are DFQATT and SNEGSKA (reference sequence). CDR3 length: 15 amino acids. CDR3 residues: CSAPNSGASTDTQYF. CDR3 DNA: TGCAGTGCCCCGAATAGCGGAGCTAGCACAGATACGCAGTATTTT.

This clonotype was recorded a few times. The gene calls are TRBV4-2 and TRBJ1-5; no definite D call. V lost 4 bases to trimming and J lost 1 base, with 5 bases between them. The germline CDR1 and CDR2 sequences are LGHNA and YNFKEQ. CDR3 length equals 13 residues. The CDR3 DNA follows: TGTGCCAGCAGCCGGTGGAGCAATCAGCCCCAGCATTTT. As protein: CASSRWSNQPQHF.

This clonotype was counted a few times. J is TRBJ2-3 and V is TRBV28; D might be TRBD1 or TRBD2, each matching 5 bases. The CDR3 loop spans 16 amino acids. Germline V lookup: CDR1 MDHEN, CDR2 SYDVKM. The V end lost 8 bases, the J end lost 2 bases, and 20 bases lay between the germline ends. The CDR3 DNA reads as TGTGCCAGCTCCCCCGGGACCCACACAATCACAGATACGCAGTATTTT. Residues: CASSPGTHTITDTQYF.

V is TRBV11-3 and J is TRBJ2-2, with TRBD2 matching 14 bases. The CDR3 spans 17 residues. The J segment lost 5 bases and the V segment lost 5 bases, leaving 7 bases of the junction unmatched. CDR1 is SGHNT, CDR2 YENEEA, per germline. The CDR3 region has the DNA TGTGCCAGCAGCCCCGGGACTAGCGGGAGTAGGACCGGGGAGCTGTTTTTT. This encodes CASSPGTSGSRTGELFF.

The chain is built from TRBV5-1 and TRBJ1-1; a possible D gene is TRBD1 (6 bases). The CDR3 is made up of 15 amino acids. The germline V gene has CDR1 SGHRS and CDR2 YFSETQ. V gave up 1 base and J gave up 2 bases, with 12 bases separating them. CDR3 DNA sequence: TGCGCCAGCAGCTTGCTTTCACAGGGCAACACTGAAGCTTTCTTT. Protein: CASSLLSQGNTEAFF.

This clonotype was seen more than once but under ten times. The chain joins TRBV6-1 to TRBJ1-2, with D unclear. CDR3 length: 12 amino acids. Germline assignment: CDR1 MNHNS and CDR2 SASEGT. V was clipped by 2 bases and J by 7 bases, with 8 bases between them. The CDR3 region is CASSEKRVGYTF. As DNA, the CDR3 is TGTGCCAGCAGTGAAAAAAGGGTTGGCTACACCTTC.

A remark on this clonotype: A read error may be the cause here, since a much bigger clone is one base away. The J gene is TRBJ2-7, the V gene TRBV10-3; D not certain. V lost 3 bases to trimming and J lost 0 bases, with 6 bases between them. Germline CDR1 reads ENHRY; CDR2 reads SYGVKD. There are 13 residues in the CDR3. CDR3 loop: CAISDADSYEQYF. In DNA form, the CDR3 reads TGTGCCATCAGTGACGCAGACTCCTACGAGCAGTACTTC.

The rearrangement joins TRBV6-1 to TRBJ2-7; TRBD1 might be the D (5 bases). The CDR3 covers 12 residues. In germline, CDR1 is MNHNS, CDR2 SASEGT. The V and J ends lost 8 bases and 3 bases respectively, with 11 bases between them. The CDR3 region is CASGAYSYEQYF. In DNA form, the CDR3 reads TGTGCCAGCGGGGCTTACAGCTACGAGCAGTACTTC.

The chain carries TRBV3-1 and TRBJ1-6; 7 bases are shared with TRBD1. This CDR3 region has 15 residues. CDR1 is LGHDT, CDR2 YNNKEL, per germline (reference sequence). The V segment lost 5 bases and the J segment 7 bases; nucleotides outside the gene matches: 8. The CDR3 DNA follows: TGTGCCAGCAGCTCTACAGGGGCTGCGAATTCACCCCTCCACTTT. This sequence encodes CASSSTGAANSPLHF.

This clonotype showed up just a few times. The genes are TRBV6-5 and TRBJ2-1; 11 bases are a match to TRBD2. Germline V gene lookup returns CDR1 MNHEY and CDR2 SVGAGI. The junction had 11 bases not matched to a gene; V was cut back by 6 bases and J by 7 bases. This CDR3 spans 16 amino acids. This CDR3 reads CASSQTLAGGNNEQFF. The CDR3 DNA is TGTGCCAGCAGCCAGACCCTAGCGGGAGGTAATAATGAGCAGTTCTTC.

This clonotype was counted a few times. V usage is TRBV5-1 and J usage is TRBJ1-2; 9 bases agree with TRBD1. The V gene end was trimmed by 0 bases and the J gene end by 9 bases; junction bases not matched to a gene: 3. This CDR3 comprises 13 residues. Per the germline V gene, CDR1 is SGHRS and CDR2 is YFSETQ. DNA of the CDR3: TGCGCCAGCAGCTTGGAAACAGGGGGCAGCTACACCTTC. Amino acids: CASSLETGGSYTF.

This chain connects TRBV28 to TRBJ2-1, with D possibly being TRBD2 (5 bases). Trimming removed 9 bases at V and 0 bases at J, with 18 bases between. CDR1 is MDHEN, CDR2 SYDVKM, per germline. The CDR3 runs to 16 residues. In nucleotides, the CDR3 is TGTGCCAGAACTCCTAGCCCTCCAAGCTCCTACAATGAGCAGTTCTTC. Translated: CARTPSPPSSYNEQFF.

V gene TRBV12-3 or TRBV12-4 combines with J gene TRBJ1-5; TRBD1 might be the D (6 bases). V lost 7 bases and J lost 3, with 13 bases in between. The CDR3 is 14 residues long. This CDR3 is CASTPGVVNQPQHF. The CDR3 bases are TGTGCCAGCACCCCAGGGGTGGTCAATCAGCCCCAGCATTTT.

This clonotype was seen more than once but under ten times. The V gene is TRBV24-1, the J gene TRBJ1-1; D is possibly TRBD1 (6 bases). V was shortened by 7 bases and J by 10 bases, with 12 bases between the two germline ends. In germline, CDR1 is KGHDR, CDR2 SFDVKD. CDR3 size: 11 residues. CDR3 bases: TGTGCCACCAGGTTGACAGGAACAGCTTTCTTT. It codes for CATRLTGTAFF.

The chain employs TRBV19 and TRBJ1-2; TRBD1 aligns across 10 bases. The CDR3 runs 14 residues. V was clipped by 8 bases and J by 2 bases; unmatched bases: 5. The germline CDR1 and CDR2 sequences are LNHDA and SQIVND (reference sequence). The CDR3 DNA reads TGTGCCAGTGGGGACAGGGGAGAAAACTATGGCTACACCTTC. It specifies CASGDRGENYGYTF.

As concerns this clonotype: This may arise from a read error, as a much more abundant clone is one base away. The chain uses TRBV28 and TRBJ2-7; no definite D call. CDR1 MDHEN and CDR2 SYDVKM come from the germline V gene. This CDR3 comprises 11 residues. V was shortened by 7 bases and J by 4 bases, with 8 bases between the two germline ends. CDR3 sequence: CASNTNYEQYF. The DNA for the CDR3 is TGTGCCAGCAACACCAATTACGAGCAGTACTTC.

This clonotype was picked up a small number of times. Here the CDR3 reads CASTGGAEGPSNTEAFF. The CDR3 DNA reads TGTGCCAGCACTGGAGGGGCCGAGGGGCCTTCGAACACTGAAGCTTTCTTT. V is TRBV2 and J is TRBJ1-1, with a possible D match to TRBD1 (5 bases). Germline values: CDR1 SNHLY, CDR2 FYNNEI. V was cut by 7 bases and J by 1 base, with 22 bases left in between. The CDR3 runs 17 residues.

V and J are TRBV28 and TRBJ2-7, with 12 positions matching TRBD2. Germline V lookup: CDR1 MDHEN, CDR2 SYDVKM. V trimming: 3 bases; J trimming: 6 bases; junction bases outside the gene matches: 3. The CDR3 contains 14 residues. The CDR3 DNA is TGTGCCAGCAGTTTCCTAGCGGGAGGGGGCGAGCAGTACTTC. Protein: CASSFLAGGGEQYF.